The source of this T cell receptor (beta chain) is a study of cytomegalovirus exposure and HLA in healthy donors. CDR3 length equals 17 residues. Germline V gene sequence: CDR1 SNHLY, CDR2 FYNNEI. V trimming: 3 bases; J trimming: 2 bases; junction bases outside the gene matches: 10. The protocol was immunoSEQ multiplex PCR, while the TCRdb copy is restricted to in-frame clones and leaves out a portion. The sample records 150,000 to 200,000 clones, approximately 86% being singletons. In the case of this clone: Its antigen is still unknown.

The study, taken as a whole, reports: TCR beta chains numbering more than 150 were designated cytomegalovirus-associated.

This receptor was obtained from a man aged 30-40 years in good health and CMV-seropositive. Sequencing was done on a sample of PBMCs. V and J are TRBV2 and TRBJ2-3; 8 bases are a match to TRBD1. The CDR3: CASSDAPPGQVTDTQYF. CDR3 DNA: TGTGCCAGCAGTGACGCCCCCCCGGGACAGGTCACAGATACGCAGTATTTT.